One and the same sample provided the 5 T cell receptor beta chains below, sequenced in a study of shared clonotypes between healthy human individuals. The naive CD8 subset, CD45RO-negative cells positively selected for CCR7, excluded terminally differentiated effector memory CD45RA+ cells. Libraries were prepared by immunoSEQ multiplex PCR; TCRdb keeps only in-frame clonotypes and omits some of them. This sample yields roughly 2.1 million clones, of which about 92% are seen a single time; roughly 1.7% belongs to the top ten. Input material: naive CD8+ T cells from PBMCs. The source is a man between 18 and 35 years old in good health. Some clones in this sample may be carry-over from other donors' samples.

This rearrangement joins TRBV28 to TRBJ1-5, with unresolved D. The CDR3 sequence is 16 residues long. Trimming left V 4 bases short and J 4 bases short, with 17 bases between. Germline CDR1 reads MDHEN; CDR2 reads SYDVKM. The CDR3 nucleotides read TGTGCCAGCAGTTGGCCTCGGTTCAACCTGAATCAGCCCCAGCATTTT. This translates into CASSWPRFNLNQPQHF.

This chain connects TRBV10-3 to TRBJ1-2; TRBD1 matches at 7 bases. Per the germline V gene, CDR1 is ENHRY and CDR2 is SYGVKD. This CDR3 is built from 13 residues. J lost 3 bases, V lost 10 bases, and 8 bases had no gene match. The CDR3 here is CATRGGGDYGYTF. The CDR3 DNA follows: TGTGCCACCAGAGGGGGCGGTGACTATGGCTACACCTTC.

This sequence joins TRBV28 and TRBJ1-1; D perhaps matches TRBD1 (5 bases). Per the germline V gene, CDR1 is MDHEN and CDR2 is SYDVKM. CDR3 length: 14 amino acids. V shed 8 bases and J shed 4 bases, with 17 bases lying between them. The CDR3 nucleotides read TGTGCCAGCCGACCCCAACGGGGGTTCACTGAAGCTTTCTTT. Translating gives CASRPQRGFTEAFF.

V usage is TRBV7-2 and J usage is TRBJ2-1; TRBD2 agrees at 11 bases. The CDR3 contains 15 residues. Germline trimming cut 7 bases from V and 3 bases from J; bases unmatched to any gene: 5. CDR1 is SGHTA, CDR2 FQGNSA, per germline. In DNA form, the CDR3 reads TGTGCCAGCACCACCGGGACTAGCGGCTACAATGAGCAGTTCTTC. Protein product: CASTTGTSGYNEQFF.

The count of this clone is one. J is TRBJ2-1 and V is TRBV4-1; TRBD2 matches at 11 bases. The J segment lost 5 bases and the V segment lost 3 bases, leaving 3 bases of the junction unmatched. This CDR3 is built from 15 residues. CDR1 is MGHRA and CDR2 is YSYEKL in the germline V gene. The CDR3 spells CASSHGTSGNNEQFF. As DNA, the CDR3 is TGCGCCAGCAGCCATGGGACTAGCGGTAACAATGAGCAGTTCTTC.